This TCR beta chain stems from a study of T cell changes during pregnancy in multiple sclerosis. CDR3 length: 16 residues. Trimming cost V 3 bases and J 5 bases, with 19 bases left between them. Per the germline V gene, CDR1 is SGHVS and CDR2 is FQNEAQ. The protocol was immunoSEQ multiplex PCR, while the TCRdb copy is restricted to in-frame clones and leaves out a portion. Of tens of thousands of clones in the sample, 80% to 95% were seen once. The receptor was derived from a female donor in good health, enrolled as a control in a pregnancy study. The rearrangement joins TRBV7-8 to TRBJ2-5, with a tentative D call TRBD1 (7 bases). Sequences were derived from peripheral blood, sampled in the second trimester of pregnancy. This CDR3 reads CASSLGRGALSETQYF. CDR3 DNA sequence: TGTGCCAGCAGCTTGGGCAGGGGGGCCCTCTCGGAGACCCAGTACTTC.